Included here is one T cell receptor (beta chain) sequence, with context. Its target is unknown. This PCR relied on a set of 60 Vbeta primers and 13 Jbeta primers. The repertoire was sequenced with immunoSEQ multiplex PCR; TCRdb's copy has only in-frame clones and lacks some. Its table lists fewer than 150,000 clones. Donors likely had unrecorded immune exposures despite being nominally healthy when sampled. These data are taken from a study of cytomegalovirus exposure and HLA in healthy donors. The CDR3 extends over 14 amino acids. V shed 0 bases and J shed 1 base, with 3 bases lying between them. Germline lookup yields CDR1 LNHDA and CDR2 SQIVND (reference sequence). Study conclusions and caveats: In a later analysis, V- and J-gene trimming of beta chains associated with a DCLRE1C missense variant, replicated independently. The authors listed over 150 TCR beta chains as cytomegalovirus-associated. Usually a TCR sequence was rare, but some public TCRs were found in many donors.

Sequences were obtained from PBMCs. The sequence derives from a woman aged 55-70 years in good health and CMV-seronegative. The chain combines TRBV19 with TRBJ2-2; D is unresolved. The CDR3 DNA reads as TGTGCCAGTAGTATAGACCTGAACACCGGGGAGCTGTTTTTT. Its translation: CASSIDLNTGELFF. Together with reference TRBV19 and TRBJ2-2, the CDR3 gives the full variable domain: DGGITQSPKYLFRKEGQNVTLSCEQNLNHDAMYWYRQDPGQGLRLIYYSQIVNDFQKGDIAEGYSVSREKKESFPLTVTSAQKNPTAFYLCASSIDLNTGELFFGEGSRLTVL.